Each of the 20 T cell receptor beta chains below was sequenced from the same sample in a study of Graves' ophthalmopathy and Graves' hyperthyroidism. RNA transcripts were the source from which TCR beta CDR3 regions were amplified. Amplification began with first-round RT-PCR using HTBI primers, then second-round multiplex PCR was performed. Each CDR3 protein is one row after TCRdb ran MiXCR on the multiplex PCR reads. The sample has hundreds of thousands of distinct CDR3 sequences, over 40% seen once; the top ten hold over 2.5%. Sequencing was done on a sample of peripheral blood. The source is an adult man with Graves' ophthalmopathy.

The rearrangement uses TRBV5-1 and TRBJ2-2; a possible D gene is TRBD2 (5 bases). Looked up from germline, CDR1 is SGHRS and CDR2 is YFSETQ. This CDR3 has 14 amino acids. The V and J ends lost 4 bases and 7 bases respectively, with 14 bases between them. The CDR3 region is CASSRGPSGGELFF. In nucleotides, the CDR3 is TGCGCCAGCAGCCGCGGACCCAGCGGCGGGGAGCTGTTTTTT.

This chain uses TRBV19 with TRBJ1-1, with 8 bases fitting TRBD1. CDR1 and CDR2 from the germline V gene are LNHDA and SQIVND (reference sequence). The CDR3 extends over 11 amino acids. V was clipped by 11 bases and J by 7 bases; unmatched bases: 6. This CDR3 is CALQGVIEAFF. CDR3 sequence (DNA): TGTGCCTTACAGGGGGTGATTGAAGCTTTCTTT.

The chain links TRBV2 to TRBJ2-5; 12 bases map to TRBD2. The junction had 26 bases not matched to a gene; V was cut back by 5 bases and J by 4 bases. The CDR3 extends over 22 amino acids. Germline CDR1 SNHLY, CDR2 FYNNEI. This CDR3 is CASSRDGASPTSRLAGVETQYF. The DNA of the CDR3 is TGTGCCAGCAGTAGGGACGGGGCCTCTCCTACGAGCAGACTAGCGGGGGTAGAGACCCAGTACTTC.

For this clonotype: One base away lies a much larger clone, so this may be a sequencing read error. The V and J genes are TRBV4-3 and TRBJ1-2; D is unclear. This CDR3 is built from 15 residues. Germline V lookup: CDR1 LGHNA, CDR2 YSLEER. The CDR3: CASRQDVRANNGYTF. The CDR3, as DNA: TGCGCCAGCCGCCAAGATGTGAGGGCCAACAATGGCTACACCTTC.

The V call is TRBV5-6, the J call TRBJ2-5; 10 bases line up with TRBD2. Germline CDR1 SGHDT, CDR2 YYEEEE. This CDR3 is built from 16 residues. V was clipped by 4 bases and J by 6 bases; unmatched bases: 12. CDR3 coding DNA: TGTGCCAGCAGCGCCTTGGGAGCGGGGGGGCGGAAGACCCAGTACTTC. This gives the protein CASSALGAGGRKTQYF.

This chain links TRBV9 with TRBJ2-5; D is uncertain. From germline, CDR1 is SGDLS and CDR2 YYNGEE. The V and J ends lost 7 bases and 2 bases respectively, with 15 bases between them. This CDR3 spans 14 amino acids. This chain's CDR3 is CASSPERAQETQYF. The CDR3 nucleotides are TGTGCCAGCTCACCTGAAAGAGCACAAGAGACCCAGTACTTC. Complete variable domain (other parts from reference TRBV9 and TRBJ2-5): DSGVTQTPKHLITATGQRVTLRCSPRSGDLSVYWYQQSLDQGLQFLIQYYNGEERAKGNILERFSAQQFPDLHSELNLSSLELGDSALYFCASSPERAQETQYFGPGTRLLVL.

This clonotype was observed a handful of times. The chain uses TRBV5-4 and TRBJ2-7; no firm D call. V dropped 4 bases and J dropped 3 bases, with 14 bases sitting between them. The CDR3 length is 14 residues. The germline V gene has CDR1 SGHNT and CDR2 YYREEE (reference sequence). The CDR3 coding sequence is TGTGCCAGCAGCCGAGAGGACGGAGTCTACGAGCAGTACTTC. It codes for CASSREDGVYEQYF.

This chain connects TRBV11-2 to TRBJ2-5; no definite D call. The V gene's germline CDR1 is SGHAT and CDR2 FQNNGV. V lost 5 bases and J lost 1, with 8 bases in between. The CDR3 is 13 residues long. The CDR3 reads CASSHESQETQYF. As DNA, the CDR3 is TGTGCCAGCAGCCATGAGAGCCAAGAGACCCAGTACTTC.

The chain carries TRBV5-1 and TRBJ2-7; perhaps D is TRBD1 or TRBD2 (5 bases each). The V end lost 0 bases, the J end lost 3 bases, and 16 bases lay between the germline ends. Germline V gives CDR1 SGHRS, CDR2 YFSETQ. The CDR3 consists of 16 residues. CDR3 in amino acids: CASSLAVPGAYYEQYF. CDR3 bases: TGCGCCAGCAGCTTGGCCGTTCCCGGGGCCTACTACGAGCAGTACTTC.

With regard to this clonotype: The junction departs from germline at one end; a sequencing error may be responsible. DNA of the CDR3: TGTGCCAGCCGACAGGGGCAAAACTATGGCTACACCTTC. Translated, it gives CASRQGQNYGYTF. The chain is built from TRBV10-2 and TRBJ1-2; 8 bases map to TRBD1. CDR1 and CDR2 (germline): WSHSY, SAAADI. The CDR3 runs 13 residues.

The rearrangement uses TRBV12-3 or TRBV12-4 and TRBJ2-5, with D possibly being TRBD2 (5 bases). The CDR3 is made up of 14 amino acids. Trimming cost V 5 bases and J 5 bases, with 15 bases left between them. CDR3 protein: CASSDKGRGETQYF. CDR3 in DNA: TGTGCCAGCAGTGACAAGGGCCGGGGTGAGACCCAGTACTTC.

V usage is TRBV11-3 and J usage is TRBJ2-7; D call uncertain. The CDR3 runs 14 residues. Germline-derived CDR1 and CDR2 are SGHNT and YENEEA. V lost 0 bases to trimming and J lost 6 bases, with 12 bases between them. Here the CDR3 DNA reads TGTGCCAGCAGCTTAGATCTGATGTCCCTCGAGCAGTACTTC. Protein: CASSLDLMSLEQYF.

The genes are TRBV10-1 and TRBJ1-6, with D perhaps TRBD1 (5 bases). Trimming shortened V by 2 bases and J by 8 bases, and 13 bases separated the two germline ends. The germline gives CDR1 WNHNN, CDR2 SYGVQD (reference sequence). CDR3 length: 15 residues. Here the CDR3 DNA reads TGCGCCAGCAGTGAGGGGGGAAGGTATGATTCACCCCTCCACTTT. Amino acid sequence: CASSEGGRYDSPLHF.

The chain uses TRBV2 and TRBJ1-5; the D is unclear. The CDR3 is made up of 11 amino acids. Germline CDR1 reads SNHLY; CDR2 reads FYNNEI. V was shortened by 3 bases and J by 11 bases, with 8 bases between the two germline ends. In DNA form, the CDR3 reads TGTGCCAGCAGTGAGGGTGAGACCCAGCATTTT. This codes for CASSEGETQHF.

The gene calls are TRBV2 and TRBJ2-2, with 7 bases fitting TRBD2. V lost 5 bases, J lost 3 bases, and 6 bases stayed unmatched. CDR1 and CDR2 (germline): SNHLY, FYNNEI. CDR3 size: 15 residues. The CDR3 sequence is CASSILALDTGELFF. The CDR3 DNA is TGTGCCAGCAGTATACTAGCGTTAGACACCGGGGAGCTGTTTTTT.

This clonotype was counted ten times or more. The CDR3 region has the DNA TGTGCCAGCAGCCCTAGACGGATACAAGAGACCCAGTACTTC. Translation gives CASSPRRIQETQYF. The rearrangement uses TRBV12-3 or TRBV12-4 and TRBJ2-5, with D uncertain. V was trimmed by 6 bases and J by 2 bases, leaving 13 bases between them. CDR3 length: 14 residues.

This clonotype was observed many times. In nucleotides, the CDR3 is TGTGCCAGCAGCTGGGACAGGGGAAGCTCCTACGAGCAGTACTTC. Protein product: CASSWDRGSSYEQYF. The chain combines TRBV7-9 with TRBJ2-7; 10 bases align to TRBD1. Germline V gene data show CDR1 as SEHNR and CDR2 as FQNEAQ (reference sequence). Unmatched junction bases numbered 3, after V lost 4 bases and J lost 0 bases. The CDR3 has 15 residues.

The V call is TRBV29-1, the J call TRBJ2-7, with a tentative D call TRBD1 (6 bases). The CDR3 spans 13 residues. V was clipped by 5 bases and J by 2 bases, with 13 bases between them. In germline, CDR1 is SQVTM, CDR2 ANQGSEA. The CDR3 DNA reads as TGCAGCGTTTCACCACAGGGAGCCTACGAGCAGTACTTC. Protein sequence: CSVSPQGAYEQYF.

This chain links TRBV7-7 with TRBJ2-5; weak D call: TRBD1 (5 bases). The CDR3 is 13 amino acids. Germline CDR1 reads SSHAT; CDR2 reads FNYEAQ (reference sequence). Trimming shortened V by 5 bases and J by 4 bases, and 11 bases separated the two germline ends. CDR3 amino acids: CASSPRAGETQYF. The CDR3 nucleotides read TGTGCCAGCAGCCCCAGGGCCGGAGAGACCCAGTACTTC.

This clonotype has a count of ten or more. The rearrangement links TRBV5-5 to TRBJ1-1; possibly TRBD1 for D (5 bases). Looked up from germline, CDR1 is SGHKS and CDR2 is YYEKEE (reference sequence). V dropped 4 bases and J dropped 1 base, with 17 bases sitting between them. The CDR3 runs to 16 residues. CDR3 amino acids: CASSLDPTGTNTEAFF. The CDR3 DNA is TGTGCCAGCAGCCTAGACCCAACCGGGACGAACACTGAAGCTTTCTTT. The variable domain in full, with the rest retrieved from reference TRBV5-5 and TRBJ1-1, is DAGVTQSPTHLIKTRGQQVTLRCSPISGHKSVSWYQQVLGQGPQFIFQYYEKEERGRGNFPDRFSARQFPNYSSELNVNALLLGDSALYLCASSLDPTGTNTEAFFGQGTRLTVV.